These T cell receptor beta chains were read from a single sample in a study of T-cell reconstitution after alpha-beta-depleted transplantation in children. TCRdb processed the PCR reads anew with MiXCR; each CDR3 protein has one entry. Among 750,000 to 950,000 distinct CDR3 sequences listed, roughly 15% were seen once. The sequencing here drew on PBMCs, mostly from graft donor cells, taken 360 days after TCRalphabeta/CD19-depleted stem cell transplant. These receptors came from a male patient under 18 who had a stem cell transplant for acute lymphoblastic leukemia, so the T cells may come from the graft donor. Each CDR3 is given with its conserved first and last residue. D genes are given only for firm matches. For some rows the clone size is stated as once, few or many, or as a class when expanded; others skip it.

clone size | D gene | J gene | V gene | CDR3 protein | CDR3 DNA
. | . | TRBJ2-1 | TRBV18 | CASSPPWGRESYNEQFF | TGTGCCAGCTCACCACCATGGGGGCGGGAGTCTTACAATGAGCAGTTCTTC
few | . | TRBJ2-7 | TRBV11-2 | CASSFDSYSYEQYF | TGTGCCAGCAGCTTCGACAGCTACTCCTACGAGCAGTACTTC
. | . | TRBJ1-1 | TRBV19 | CASSLGRAEAFF | TGTGCCAGTAGCCTGGGGAGGGCCGAAGCTTTCTTT
. | TRBD1 | TRBJ1-1 | TRBV12-3/TRBV12-4 | CASSHGQGLNTEAFF | TGTGCCAGCAGTCACGGACAGGGTTTGAACACTGAAGCTTTCTTT
. | TRBD2 | TRBJ2-1 | TRBV10-1 | CASSDGLAGGFSNEQFF | TGCGCCAGCAGCGATGGACTAGCGGGAGGTTTTAGCAATGAGCAGTTCTTC
few | . | TRBJ2-2 | TRBV5-4 | CASAANTGELFF | TGTGCCAGTGCTGCGAACACCGGGGAGCTGTTTTTT
. | TRBD1 | TRBJ2-1 | TRBV5-6 | CASSFFGQGDFRQFF | TGTGCCAGCAGCTTCTTCGGACAGGGGGACTTCAGGCAGTTCTTC
few | TRBD2 | TRBJ2-5 | TRBV5-1 | CASSWMTSGQTQYF | TGCGCCAGCAGCTGGATGACTAGCGGACAGACCCAGTACTTC
few | . | TRBJ2-7 | TRBV28 | CASSLESRGTSYEQYF | TGTGCCAGCAGTCTGGAGTCACGCGGCACCTCCTACGAGCAGTACTTC
. | TRBD2 | TRBJ2-2 | TRBV11-1 | CASSLPGDLAGVSSRELFF | TGTGCCAGCAGCTTGCCCGGGGATCTAGCGGGAGTCTCTTCCAGGGAGCTGTTTTTT
. | TRBD2 | TRBJ2-1 | TRBV11-2 | CASSLQGRASYNEQFF | TGTGCCAGCAGCTTACAAGGGAGGGCCTCCTACAATGAGCAGTTCTTC
. | . | TRBJ2-3 | TRBV9 | CASSVGGHNTQYF | TGTGCCAGCAGCGTTGGTGGACATAATACGCAGTATTTT
. | TRBD2 | TRBJ2-3 | TRBV3-1 | CASTFLAATTSTDTQYF | TGTGCCAGCACCTTCCTAGCGGCGACTACTAGCACAGATACGCAGTATTTT
few | . | TRBJ2-1 | TRBV27 | CASSQGAGSYNEQFF | TGTGCCAGCAGTCAAGGGGCCGGCTCCTACAATGAGCAGTTCTTC
. | . | TRBJ1-2 | TRBV25-1 | CASSPGTHYGYTF | TGTGCCAGCTCCCCCGGGACCCACTATGGCTACACCTTC
many | . | TRBJ2-1 | TRBV7-6 | CASSLYSGTTGNEQFF | TGTGCCAGCAGCTTGTACTCCGGGACCACAGGCAATGAGCAGTTCTTC
. | . | TRBJ2-1 | TRBV5-6 | CASSGVAAQYLEQFF | TGTGCCAGCAGCGGCGTGGCGGCCCAGTACCTCGAGCAGTTCTTC
few | TRBD1 | TRBJ2-6 | TRBV5-6 | CASTLRGSSGANVLTF | TGTGCCAGCACCCTCAGGGGGAGCTCTGGGGCCAACGTCCTGACTTTC
few | . | TRBJ2-5 | TRBV18 | CASSPRVTETQYF | TGTGCCAGCTCCCCACGAGTGACCGAGACCCAGTACTTC
. | TRBD2 | TRBJ2-7 | TRBV9 | CASSPSAGWRGNEQYF | TGTGCCAGCAGCCCCTCGGCAGGGTGGCGGGGGAACGAGCAGTACTTC
. | . | TRBJ2-5 | TRBV27 | CASSWRSWDQETQYF | TGTGCCAGCAGTTGGAGGAGTTGGGACCAAGAGACCCAGTACTTC
few | TRBD2 | TRBJ2-1 | TRBV14 | CASSQVRAGVQFF | TGTGCCAGCAGCCAAGTACGAGCGGGAGTCCAGTTCTTC
. | . | TRBJ1-2 | TRBV12-3/TRBV12-4 | CASSYTSIYGYTF | TGTGCCAGCAGTTACACATCAATCTATGGCTACACCTTC
few | TRBD1 | TRBJ1-1 | TRBV9 | CASSVGGTGKDTEAFF | TGTGCCAGCAGCGTAGGGGGGACAGGGAAGGACACTGAAGCTTTCTTT
. | TRBD1 | TRBJ2-5 | TRBV20-1 | CSATQGARQTQYF | TGCAGTGCTACACAGGGGGCGCGGCAGACCCAGTACTTC
. | . | TRBJ2-1 | TRBV5-1 | CASSLDGLGRNNEQFF | TGCGCCAGCAGCTTGGACGGGCTGGGTCGGAACAATGAGCAGTTCTTC
many | . | TRBJ2-7 | TRBV4-1 | CASSQDRARVGEQYF | TGCGCCAGCAGCCAAGATCGGGCCCGGGTGGGTGAGCAGTACTTC
many | . | TRBJ2-7 | TRBV11-1 | CASSRQEFYEQYF | TGTGCCAGCAGCCGACAGGAATTCTACGAGCAGTACTTC
few | TRBD1 | TRBJ1-1 | TRBV7-9 | CASSSYRGMNTEAFF | TGTGCCAGCAGCTCCTACAGGGGGATGAACACTGAAGCTTTCTTT
many | . | TRBJ1-1 | TRBV15 | CATSRVMRELNTEAFF | TGTGCCACCAGCAGAGTTATGCGGGAACTCAACACTGAAGCTTTCTTT
few | . | TRBJ2-1 | TRBV7-9 | CASSLEYRILYNEQFF | TGTGCCAGCAGCCTGGAGTATAGAATTTTGTACAATGAGCAGTTCTTC
few | . | TRBJ2-6 | TRBV9 | CASSEKRSGANVLTF | TGTGCCAGCAGCGAGAAGCGCTCTGGGGCCAACGTCCTGACTTTC
few | . | TRBJ2-1 | TRBV19 | CASDDDNEQFF | TGTGCCAGTGACGACGACAATGAGCAGTTCTTC
. | TRBD2 | TRBJ2-7 | TRBV4-2 | CASSRRTSGHYEQYF | TGTGCCAGCAGCCGAAGGACTAGCGGACACTACGAGCAGTACTTC
. | TRBD2 | TRBJ2-1 | TRBV4-1 | CASSHLRLAGAFYNEQFF | TGCGCCAGCAGCCACCTACGGCTAGCGGGAGCATTCTACAATGAGCAGTTCTTC
few | . | TRBJ2-5 | TRBV25-1 | CASSELETAGETQYF | TGTGCCAGCAGTGAATTAGAGACTGCCGGAGAGACCCAGTACTTC
. | TRBD1 | TRBJ2-2 | TRBV6-1 | CASRGQGTLNTGELFF | TGTGCCAGCAGAGGACAGGGGACCCTGAACACCGGGGAGCTGTTTTTT
. | . | TRBJ2-1 | TRBV29-1 | CSVERRNSYNEQFF | TGCAGCGTTGAGAGGCGAAACTCCTACAATGAGCAGTTCTTC
many | TRBD2 | TRBJ2-1 | TRBV4-1 | CASSQSLRGVLYNEQFF | TGCGCCAGCAGCCAATCCTTGCGGGGGGTCCTCTACAATGAGCAGTTCTTC
. | TRBD1 | TRBJ1-1 | TRBV20-1 | CSAVQGARWPNTEAFF | TGCAGTGCTGTACAGGGGGCGAGATGGCCGAACACTGAAGCTTTCTTT
few | . | TRBJ1-6 | TRBV5-1 | CASSLGRFGRVNYNSPLHF | TGCGCCAGCAGCTTGGGTCGGTTTGGCAGGGTGAATTATAATTCACCCCTCCACTTT
. | . | TRBJ2-1 | TRBV5-1 | CASRASSLGVFNNEQFF | TGCGCCAGCAGGGCCAGCAGTTTGGGGGTCTTCAACAATGAGCAGTTCTTC
. | . | TRBJ1-1 | TRBV7-9 | CASSSTKALMNTEAFF | TGTGCCAGCAGCTCCACTAAGGCCCTCATGAACACTGAAGCTTTCTTT
. | . | TRBJ2-3 | TRBV5-1 | CASSLGRAHIRTDTQYF | TGCGCCAGCAGCTTGGGGAGGGCCCACATCCGCACAGATACGCAGTATTTT
few | TRBD2 | TRBJ2-1 | TRBV9 | CASSAGLAGKNEQFF | TGTGCCAGCAGCGCGGGACTAGCGGGCAAAAATGAGCAGTTCTTC
. | . | TRBJ2-3 | TRBV20-1 | CSARAGRNTDTQYF | TGCAGTGCTAGAGCGGGACGGAACACAGATACGCAGTATTTT
few | TRBD2 | TRBJ2-1 | TRBV9 | CASSAMPGTSGRNEQFF | TGTGCCAGCAGCGCTATGCCCGGGACTAGCGGGAGAAATGAGCAGTTCTTC
. | TRBD1 | TRBJ1-5 | TRBV27 | CASRSTGGGQPQHF | TGTGCCAGCAGATCCACAGGGGGCGGTCAGCCCCAGCATTTT
few | . | TRBJ2-7 | TRBV3-1 | CASSQGAVGQQYF | TGTGCCAGCAGCCAGGGGGCCGTGGGGCAGCAGTACTTC
few | . | TRBJ2-1 | TRBV6-5 | CASSYSAPQNNEQFF | TGTGCCAGCAGTTACTCGGCTCCGCAAAACAATGAGCAGTTCTTC
. | . | TRBJ1-2 | TRBV15 | CATSRDVVGYTF | TGTGCCACCAGCAGAGACGTGGTTGGCTACACCTTC
. | TRBD2 | TRBJ2-1 | TRBV9 | CASSSRLAGLHNEQFF | TGTGCCAGCAGCTCCCGACTAGCGGGACTACACAATGAGCAGTTCTTC
few | TRBD2 | TRBJ2-2 | TRBV29-1 | CSAASGLAGRAVTGELFF | TGCAGCGCCGCGTCGGGACTAGCGGGGCGGGCGGTCACCGGGGAGCTGTTTTTT
. | TRBD2 | TRBJ2-3 | TRBV6-4 | CASSDRAGAFTDTQYF | TGTGCCAGCAGTGACCGGGCGGGAGCTTTTACAGATACGCAGTATTTT
. | TRBD2 | TRBJ2-5 | TRBV20-1 | CSARVLVAGGPWETQYF | TGCAGTGCTAGAGTTTTGGTAGCGGGAGGGCCCTGGGAGACCCAGTACTTC
few | TRBD2 | TRBJ2-3 | TRBV12-3/TRBV12-4 | CASSLALRLADTQYF | TGTGCCAGCAGTTTAGCCCTGAGACTAGCCGATACGCAGTATTTT
. | TRBD1 | TRBJ2-3 | TRBV7-3 | CASSPLPVDRAASTDTQYF | TGTGCCAGCAGTCCCCTTCCAGTGGACAGGGCTGCTAGCACAGATACGCAGTATTTT